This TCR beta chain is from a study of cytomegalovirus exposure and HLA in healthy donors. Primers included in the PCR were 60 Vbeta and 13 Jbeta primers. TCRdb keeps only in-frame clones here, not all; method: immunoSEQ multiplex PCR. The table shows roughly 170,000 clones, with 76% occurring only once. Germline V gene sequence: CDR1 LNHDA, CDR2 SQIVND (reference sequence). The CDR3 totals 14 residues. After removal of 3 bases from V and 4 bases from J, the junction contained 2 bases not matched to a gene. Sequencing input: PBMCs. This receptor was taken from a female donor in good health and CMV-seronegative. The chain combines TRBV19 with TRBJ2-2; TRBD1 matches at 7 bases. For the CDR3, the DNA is TGTGCCAGTAGTATTGGACAGGCCACCGGGGAGCTGTTTTTT. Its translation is CASSIGQATGELFF.